This TCR beta chain comes out of a study of blood T cell repertoires in COVID-19. The wider study: COVID-19 samples from acute and convalescent phases originated in the United States, Italy and Spain. Nucleic acid was either cDNA or gDNA, and it came from T cells, B-cell-depleted T cells, or PBMCs.

Per the germline V gene, CDR1 is WSHSY and CDR2 is SAAADI. V was trimmed by 4 bases and J by 7 bases, leaving 8 bases between them. This CDR3 contains 11 residues. Study processing details: Nucleated cell counts were estimated from reference gene primer amplification. Using immunoSEQ multiplex PCR, the repertoire was profiled, and TCRdb retains in-frame clones only, with some absent. V, J and clone size reflect that table, while D and trimming were determined from the DNA. Among 30,000 or so clones listed, 89% were seen once. This clone was counted a few times. Specimen: peripheral blood. The chain is built from TRBV10-2 and TRBJ2-7, with D unresolved. The receptor was isolated from a woman aged 40-49 years with active or convalescent COVID-19. CDR3 nucleotide sequence: TGCGCCAGCAGTGGATTCGGTGAGCAGTACTTC. Translating it yields CASSGFGEQYF.